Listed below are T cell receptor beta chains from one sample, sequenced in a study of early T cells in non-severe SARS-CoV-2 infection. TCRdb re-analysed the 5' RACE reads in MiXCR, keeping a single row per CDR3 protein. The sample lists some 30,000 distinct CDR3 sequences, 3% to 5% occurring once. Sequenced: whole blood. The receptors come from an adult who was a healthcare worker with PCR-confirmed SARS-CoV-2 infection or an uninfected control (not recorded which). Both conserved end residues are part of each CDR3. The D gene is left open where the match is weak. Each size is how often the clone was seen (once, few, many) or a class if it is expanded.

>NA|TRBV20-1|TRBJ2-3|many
TGCAGTGCTAGAAACCGAACGCAGTATTTT
CSARNRTQYF
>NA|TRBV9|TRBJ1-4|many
TGTGCCAGCAGCTTCGGGGGGCATCCTGATGAAAAACTGTTTTTT
CASSFGGHPDEKLFF
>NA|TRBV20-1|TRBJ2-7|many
TGCAGTGCTAGAGATGGGGGGCAGATCGGTTACGAGCAGTACTTC
CSARDGGQIGYEQYF
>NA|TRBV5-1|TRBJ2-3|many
TGCGCCAGCAGCTTACCCACAGATACGCAGTATTTT
CASSLPTDTQYF
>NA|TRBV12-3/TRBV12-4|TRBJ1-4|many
TGTGCCAGCAGTCGTGAAAAAGAAAAACTGTTTTTT
CASSREKEKLFF
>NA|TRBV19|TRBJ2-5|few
TGTGCCAGTAGTATAGCCCTCCAAGAGACCCAGTACTTC
CASSIALQETQYF
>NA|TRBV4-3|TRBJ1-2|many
TGCGCCAGCAGCCAAGTGCGGGGTTCCTATGGCTACACCTTC
CASSQVRGSYGYTF
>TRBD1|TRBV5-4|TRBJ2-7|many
TGTGCCAGCAGCTTCCTGGGACAGGGTAGGTCCTACGAGCAGTACTTC
CASSFLGQGRSYEQYF
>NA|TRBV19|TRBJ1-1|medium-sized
TGTGCCAGTAGTATTGGCAGTCTTACTGAAGCTTTCTTT
CASSIGSLTEAFF
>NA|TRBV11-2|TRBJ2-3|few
TGTGCCAGCAGCGCACAGGGAATCGCAGATACGCAGTATTTT
CASSAQGIADTQYF
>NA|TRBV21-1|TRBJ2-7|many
TGTGCCAGCAGAGGACTAGCGGGTGTCTCCTACGAGCAGTACTTC
CASRGLAGVSYEQYF
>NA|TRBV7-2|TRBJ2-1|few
TGTGCCAGCAGCTGGGCCGGGGGACTCTACAATGAGCAGTTCTTC
CASSWAGGLYNEQFF
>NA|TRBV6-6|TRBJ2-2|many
TGTGCCCTTAGGGGTGCCGGGGAGCTGTTTTTT
CALRGAGELFF